This paragraph covers one T cell receptor beta chain sequence. This clonotype has at least ten counts. Its recognized antigen is unknown. There are no base qualities to consult, and no much larger clone falls within one base. The time point label here, explained by the study, means: newly diagnosed GD, antithyroid drugs for less than 3 months. For both TCR sequencing and RNA sequencing, RNA was extracted from PBMCs using TRIzol. Graves' disease was diagnosed according to American Thyroid Association guidelines. Recruitment of patients was carried out at an endocrinology department in Xi'an, China. From each patient, about 9 milliliters of peripheral blood was collected into an EDTA anticoagulant tube. PBMCs were isolated by Ficoll Paque Plus density gradient separation without further T cell sorting. RNA quality was checked with an Agilent 2100 Bioanalyzer and agarose gel, and concentration with a NanoDrop 2000.

The data were obtained in a study of regulatory T cells in long-lasting Graves disease (dated by TCRdb to the early 2020s). For the study in its entirety: In the newly diagnosed Graves' disease group, patients had been taking antithyroid drugs for less than 3 months. Peripheral blood TCR sequencing and RNA sequencing compared persistent Graves' disease patients with newly diagnosed Graves' disease patients. The study took place in China and was registered as a clinical trial. TCR sequencing covered around 13 persistent and roughly 20 newly diagnosed Graves' disease patients, around 33 samples in total. General study outcomes and caveats: As a limitation, the authors acknowledged that the small sample size may reduce accuracy. Patients with persistent disease shared more public clonotypes (around 2,500) than newly diagnosed patients did (around 1,000). Compared with newly diagnosed patients, patients with persistent Graves' disease had lower TCR Shannon entropy and fewer highly expanded clones, which suggests clonal expansion. Sequencing and analysis were limited to the TCR beta chain. TRBV28, TRBJ1-2 and TRBJ2-5 were preferentially used in persistent disease, while TRBV20-1 and TRBJ2-1 were favored in newly diagnosed disease. The study examined only peripheral blood because the primary lesion, thyroid tissue, could not be accessed.

Library prep was done by multiplex PCR. The data were produced on an Illumina HiSeq 4000. CDR3 regions were amplified by Arm-PCR with iRepertoire HTBI primers to construct TCR beta libraries. Before sequencing, the PCR products underwent gel purification. From the authors' description of their analysis: A total of around 59 TRBV and some 13 TRBJ segments were identified across samples and were used for gene usage analysis of CDR3 amino acid clonotypes. COPE and FqMerger were used to merge filtered high-quality paired reads into contigs. BLAST was used to align contigs to IMGT TRBV, TRBD and TRBJ reference genes, with CDR3 defined following IMGT. Highly expanded clones were defined as clonotypes with a frequency above 0.1%. Repertoire diversity was measured by Shannon entropy, and V-J evenness by the Gini coefficient. A clonotype was considered public if more than one individual shared it. TCRdb redid the processing of the public reads, applying fastp at Q25 and MiXCR, and retained in-frame beta chains. Each entry merges the rows of one CDR3 protein and shows their most common DNA and genes. The V and J calls reflect TCRdb's pipeline rather than the authors' work. The sample records around 500,000 distinct CDR3 sequences, about 11% of which are singletons. Of the sample, about 8.9% is held by the ten largest clones.

V is clipped by 3 bases and J by 2 bases, and the sequence between their germline boundaries is 10 bases long. According to the germline V gene (reference sequence), CDR1 reads LNHDA and CDR2 reads SQIVND. The CDR3 starts with the cysteine, ends with the phenylalanine, and has 14 residues. Just the 42-base CDR3 DNA is kept, in frame starting at base 1. In addition, the sample was reused for a study of T cells in Graves' hyperthyroidism and ophthalmopathy. The second publication reports: Stable Graves' hyperthyroidism was defined as no progression to ophthalmopathy during 18 months of follow-up. The hyperthyroidism patients were between 18 and 65 years old and newly diagnosed, with a disease duration of less than 2 months. The study excluded patients with uncontrolled infections, other autoimmune diseases, pregnancy or lactation. Clinical symptoms, serum thyroxine and TRAb, thyroid ultrasound, and orbital computed tomography formed the basis for the diagnoses. For the first round of RT-PCR on the TCR CDR3, the HTBI primer set was used together with the Qiagen OneStep RT-PCR kit. Most expanded thyroid clonotypes (frequency above 0.001) were also found in blood, which suggests that blood repertoires may mirror thyroid immune responses. A model built on a 13 V-J signature distinguished ophthalmopathy from stable hyperthyroidism, reaching about 88% sensitivity and around 81% specificity in cross-validation and 80%/75% in testing. In validation, the model predicted progression to ophthalmopathy a median of roughly 6.1 months before onset, with approximately 71% sensitivity and 72.22% specificity. A discovery cohort of around 98 patients, roughly 40 with Graves' ophthalmopathy and about 60 with stable Graves' hyperthyroidism, was used to find distinguishing TCR V-J signatures. Prospective prediction of ophthalmopathy was tested in an independent validation cohort of 18 to 20 hyperthyroidism patients and approximately 17 patients who later progressed to ophthalmopathy. The approximately 98 discovery patients were randomly divided into training and test sets at a 7:3 ratio. The study also compared thyroid tissue and blood T-cell repertoires from several Graves' hyperthyroidism patients. After blood sampling, hyperthyroidism patients were treated with methimazole at a starting dose of 30 mg daily, and ophthalmopathy patients were treated with high-dose intravenous methylprednisolone. The libraries were constructed in a second round of multiplex PCR and then size-selected and purified. The libraries were sequenced on an Illumina HiSeq2000 using paired-end 100 bp reads. SOAPnuke was used to process the raw data, throwing out any read that contained adapters or uncalled bases, had a mean Phred below 15, or lacked an exact constant-primer or identifier match. COPE v1.2.5 was used to merge the high-quality paired reads, and each unique nucleotide sequence was defined as a clonotype. Clonotypes were aligned to IMGT TRBV, TRBD and TRBJ reference segments using MiTCR v1.1. The analysis was restricted to V-J combinations with a frequency above 0.0001, which together covered roughly 99% of the repertoires. A TCS score was defined as the ratio of F50 (clonal expansion) to E x V (chaos), with BLOSUM62-based TCRdist applied between CDR3 peptides within each V-J. Welch's t-statistics and random forest reduced 500 to 650 V-J features to 13, which were used in a naive Bayes classifier (R e1071). Sample size was not statistically predetermined, and investigators were not blinded to group allocation. The paper reports TCR Vbeta CDR3 sequencing of some 140 peripheral blood samples: around 45 ophthalmopathy, under 85 hyperthyroidism and around 17 progressor patients.

The sequence is built from TRBV19 and TRBJ1-2; the D region possibly corresponds to TRBD1 (5 bases align). The sequence was obtained from a woman aged 30 to 39 with Graves disease. Donor details come from another sample of the same person, matched by shared clones. The specimen was peripheral blood mononuclear cells (PBMCs), collected at new diagnosis, from a patient treated with antithyroid drugs. Read as DNA, the sequence is TGTGCCAGTAGTATCGGGACGGCAAACTATGGCTACACCTTC. Its protein is CASSIGTANYGYTF. Joined to the reference TRBV19 and TRBJ1-2 proteins, this CDR3 gives the full variable domain: DGGITQSPKYLFRKEGQNVTLSCEQNLNHDAMYWYRQDPGQGLRLIYYSQIVNDFQKGDIAEGYSVSREKKESFPLTVTSAQKNPTAFYLCASSIGTANYGYTFGSGTRLTVV.